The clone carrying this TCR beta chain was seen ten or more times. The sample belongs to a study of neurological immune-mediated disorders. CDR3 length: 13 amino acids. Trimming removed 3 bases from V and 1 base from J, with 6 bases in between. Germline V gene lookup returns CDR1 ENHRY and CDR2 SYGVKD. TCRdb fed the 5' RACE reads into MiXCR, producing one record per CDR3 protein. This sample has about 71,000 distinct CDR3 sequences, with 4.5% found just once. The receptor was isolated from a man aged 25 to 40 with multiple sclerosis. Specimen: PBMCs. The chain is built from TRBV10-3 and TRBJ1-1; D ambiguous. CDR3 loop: CAISDGRNTEAFF. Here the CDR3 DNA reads TGTGCCATCAGTGACGGGAGGAACACTGAAGCTTTCTTT.